These 30 T cell receptor beta chains were all obtained from the same sample, sequenced in a study of CD8+CD57+ T cells in acquired aplastic anemia (dated by TCRdb to 2016 to 2019). Patients chosen for sequencing had shown expansion of CD8+CD57+ cells by flow cytometry. The sequencer was an Illumina HiSeq 2000. Genomic DNA served as template for TCR beta VDJ combination and CDR3 sequence profiling. TCRdb passed the public sequencing reads through fastp at Q25 and MiXCR, retaining productive beta sequences. Each record represents a unique CDR3 protein, reported with the most common genes and DNA among its rows. This sample has 450,000 to 550,000 distinct CDR3 sequences in its table, and over 25% of those were observed once. In total, the top ten clones hold less than 1% of the sample. Specimen: sorted CD4+, CD8+, or CD8+CD57+ T cells (not recorded which) from PBMCs. Source of these receptors: a human donor with aplastic anemia.

There are many counts of this clonotype. The chain combines TRBV5-1 with TRBJ1-2; TRBD1 aligns across 7 bases. The CDR3 is made up of 16 amino acids. V shed 1 base and J 8 bases; nucleotides not matched to a gene: 14. The germline V gene encodes CDR1 SGHRS and CDR2 YFSETQ. The CDR3 is CASSLTGTAVPGGYTF. The DNA for the CDR3 is TGCGCCAGCAGCTTGACCGGGACAGCCGTACCAGGAGGCTACACCTTC.

The chain recombines TRBV6-1 with TRBJ1-1; 7 bases agree with TRBD1. The junction had 5 bases not matched to a gene; V was cut back by 5 bases and J by 5 bases. The CDR3 extends over 13 amino acids. Germline V gene sequence: CDR1 MNHNS, CDR2 SASEGT. The CDR3: CASSPTQGTEAFF. DNA for the CDR3: TGTGCCAGCAGTCCGACACAGGGGACTGAAGCTTTCTTT.

The J gene is TRBJ2-7, the V gene TRBV30; tentatively, D is TRBD2 (6 bases). V lost 4 bases, J lost 2 bases, and 12 bases lay in between. The germline V gene encodes CDR1 GTSNPN and CDR2 SVGIG (reference sequence). The CDR3 sequence is 13 residues long. The CDR3 DNA reads TGTGCCTGGAAGTCGGCGGGGACCTACGAGCAGTACTTC. This gives the protein CAWKSAGTYEQYF.

This sequence joins TRBV4-2 and TRBJ2-7, with D tentatively TRBD2 (6 bases). The CDR3 is 15 residues long. The germline gives CDR1 LGHNA, CDR2 YNFKEQ. Trimming cost V 0 bases and J 6 bases, with 15 bases left between them. The CDR3 spells CASSQETGVPIEQYF. In nucleotides, the CDR3 is TGTGCCAGCAGCCAAGAGACGGGAGTCCCCATCGAGCAGTACTTC.

The sample holds many counts of this clonotype. The chain joins TRBV29-1 to TRBJ1-6; D unclear. Trimming left V 6 bases short and J 6 bases short, with 18 bases between. CDR3 length: 15 residues. The germline CDR1 and CDR2 sequences are SQVTM and ANQGSEA. Here the CDR3 DNA reads TGCAGCGTAAAGGACGGATTCTCCGTTAATTCACCCCTCCACTTT. It encodes CSVKDGFSVNSPLHF.

Remarks on this clonotype: A much larger clone differs by one base, so this may be a read error. The rearrangement joins TRBV19 to TRBJ2-5, with D perhaps being TRBD1 or TRBD2 (5 bases each). This CDR3 region has 15 residues. V was shortened by 7 bases and J by 0 bases, with 15 bases between the two germline ends. Per germline, CDR1 LNHDA and CDR2 SQIVND (reference sequence). In DNA form, the CDR3 reads TGTGCCAGTAATTCGGGGCGAGGGTACCAAGAGACCCAGTACTTC. Protein: CASNSGRGYQETQYF.

This clonotype was observed at least ten times. The chain combines TRBV10-2 with TRBJ1-6; 10 bases match TRBD1. This CDR3 is built from 15 residues. V gave up 5 bases and J gave up 5 bases; unmatched junction bases: 3. Germline V gives CDR1 WSHSY, CDR2 SAAADI. DNA of the CDR3: TGCGCCAGCAGTTCCGGACAGGGGGATAATTCACCCCTCCACTTT. This translates into CASSSGQGDNSPLHF.

This clonotype was counted a few times. The chain combines TRBV20-1 with TRBJ2-5; D is ambiguous. The ends were cut back, 4 bases at V and 4 bases at J, with 22 bases in the middle. CDR1 and CDR2 from the germline V gene are DFQATT and SNEGSKA (reference sequence). The CDR3 sequence is 16 residues long. CDR3 amino acids: CSAIPPALKGRETQYF. The CDR3 DNA reads TGCAGTGCTATCCCGCCGGCCCTCAAAGGTCGAGAGACCCAGTACTTC.

J is TRBJ2-3 and V is TRBV10-3, with D possibly TRBD2 on 6 matching bases. The germline V gene encodes CDR1 ENHRY and CDR2 SYGVKD. Trimming removed 4 bases from V and 4 bases from J, with 9 bases in between. The CDR3 is 13 amino acids. CDR3 residues: CAISGGEADTQYF. The DNA for the CDR3 is TGTGCCATCAGTGGGGGGGAAGCAGATACGCAGTATTTT.

The CDR3 DNA sequence: TGTGCCAGCAGCTTACGAGTGGGTAGGCCGTTCCCGAACGAGCAGTACTTC. This codes for CASSLRVGRPFPNEQYF. The chain combines TRBV11-2 with TRBJ2-7; D gene ambiguous. V lost 2 bases and J 5 bases, leaving 22 bases between the germline ends. The CDR3 is made up of 17 amino acids. Germline CDR1 is SGHAT and CDR2 is FQNNGV.

In this sample, this clonotype turned up a few times. The chain recombines TRBV29-1 with TRBJ1-2; weak D call: TRBD1 (5 bases). Per the germline V gene, CDR1 is SQVTM and CDR2 is ANQGSEA. The ends were cut back, 4 bases at V and 4 bases at J, with 13 bases in the middle. CDR3 length: 13 residues. In nucleotides, the CDR3 is TGCAGCGTTGGGGGGGTCGGAAGCTATGGCTACACCTTC. Translated, it gives CSVGGVGSYGYTF.

This clonotype has a count of ten or more. The rearrangement uses TRBV4-3 and TRBJ1-6; D is ambiguous. In germline, CDR1 is LGHNA, CDR2 YSLEER. This CDR3 contains 16 residues. V was clipped by 1 base and J by 5 bases, with 12 bases between them. The DNA for the CDR3 is TGCGCCAGCAGCCAAGTTGGACTGACCAATAATTCACCCCTCCACTTT. Translated: CASSQVGLTNNSPLHF.

This clonotype showed up many times. V is TRBV11-2 and J is TRBJ2-3; D could derive from TRBD1 or TRBD2 (6 bases each). The CDR3 runs 16 residues. Germline lookup yields CDR1 SGHAT and CDR2 FQNNGV. Trimming stripped 7 bases from V and 0 bases from J, with 17 bases between. The CDR3 here is CASIRGVGESTDTQYF. The DNA of the CDR3 is TGTGCCAGCATAAGGGGGGTGGGAGAGAGCACAGATACGCAGTATTTT.

The sample holds many counts of this clonotype. The chain links TRBV19 to TRBJ1-6; D gene unclear. Trimming took off 5 bases at V and 0 bases at J, with 8 bases between the two ends. CDR3 size: 15 residues. Germline-derived CDR1 and CDR2 are LNHDA and SQIVND (reference sequence). The CDR3, as DNA: TGTGCCAGTAGTCAGCTGAGCTCCTATAATTCACCCCTCCACTTT. This gives the protein CASSQLSSYNSPLHF.

This clonotype has a handful of counts. The chain uses TRBV7-6 and TRBJ2-1, with TRBD1 identical over 9 bases. This CDR3 has 15 amino acids. J was trimmed by 5 bases and V by 8 bases; bases with no gene match: 10. The germline gives CDR1 SGHVS, CDR2 FNYEAQ. The CDR3 loop is CASGRTGTGNNEQFF. The DNA for the CDR3 is TGTGCCAGCGGGCGTACCGGGACAGGGAACAATGAGCAGTTCTTC. Looking up the rest from reference TRBV7-6 and TRBJ2-1 gives the full variable domain: GAGVSQSPRYKVTKRGQDVALRCDPISGHVSLYWYRQALGQGPEFLTYFNYEAQQDKSGLPNDRFSAERPEGSISTLTIQRTEQRDSAMYRCASGRTGTGNNEQFFGPGTRLTVL.

This clonotype was observed a handful of times. The genes are TRBV7-2 and TRBJ2-5; 7 bases fit TRBD2. The V gene end was trimmed by 4 bases and the J gene end by 7 bases; junction bases not matched to a gene: 6. CDR3 length: 13 residues. CDR1 and CDR2 from the germline V gene are SGHTA and FQGNSA. The DNA of the CDR3 is TGTGCCAGCAGCTCCCGGGAGGTTGCGACCCAGTACTTC. It codes for CASSSREVATQYF.

This clonotype has just a few counts. The gene calls are TRBV10-3 and TRBJ1-2, with 9 bases identical to TRBD1. Germline loops: CDR1 ENHRY, CDR2 SYGVKD. There are 16 residues in the CDR3. Trimming took 0 bases from V and 6 from J; bases not matched to a gene: 8. The CDR3 loop reads CAISESTPGTGNGYTF. DNA of the CDR3: TGTGCCATCAGTGAGTCGACTCCAGGGACAGGGAATGGCTACACCTTC.

This clonotype was found many times. The rearrangement uses TRBV2 and TRBJ2-5; 9 bases are a match to TRBD2. Germline V lookup: CDR1 SNHLY, CDR2 FYNNEI. CDR3 length: 15 amino acids. J lost 5 bases, V lost 4 bases, and 8 bases had no gene match. The CDR3: CASSVAGASQETQYF. In DNA form, the CDR3 reads TGTGCCAGCAGTGTAGCGGGGGCCTCCCAGGAGACCCAGTACTTC.

V is TRBV20-1 and J is TRBJ1-1, with D hard to call. Germline V gene lookup returns CDR1 DFQATT and CDR2 SNEGSKA (reference sequence). Trimming cost V 2 bases and J 4 bases, with 20 bases left between them. The CDR3 is 16 residues long. The CDR3 DNA reads as TGCAGTGCTAGAAGGAATCCAGGTGGGTCTACCACTGAAGCTTTCTTT. This encodes CSARRNPGGSTTEAFF.

V usage is TRBV5-1 and J usage is TRBJ2-7; 11 bases map to TRBD2. V was clipped by 0 bases and J by 3 bases; unmatched bases: 14. The CDR3 spans 19 residues. Germline values: CDR1 SGHRS, CDR2 YFSETQ. In DNA, the CDR3 is TGCGCCAGCAGCTTGGGCCTAGCGGGGGGACATGCTTTGATCTACGAGCAGTACTTC. This codes for CASSLGLAGGHALIYEQYF.

This clonotype was counted ten times or more. CDR3 protein: CASSYSTGTVGYTF. The CDR3 DNA follows: TGTGCCAGCAGTTACTCGACGGGGACGGTTGGCTACACCTTC. The chain employs TRBV6-5 and TRBJ1-2, with a weak D call TRBD1 (5 bases). The germline CDR1 and CDR2 sequences are MNHEY and SVGAGI. The CDR3 contains 14 residues. V was clipped by 0 bases and J by 7 bases, with 12 bases between them.

A remark on this clonotype: A much larger clone sits a single nucleotide away, making a read error possible. The chain carries TRBV7-9 and TRBJ2-5, with TRBD2 matching over 9 bases. The germline V gene encodes CDR1 SEHNR and CDR2 FQNEAQ (reference sequence). The CDR3 has 16 amino acids. CDR3 region: CASSLSGLAGQGTQYF. The CDR3, as DNA: TGTGCCAGCAGCTTGTCGGGACTAGCAGGCCAAGGGACCCAGTACTTC.

CDR3 in amino acids: CSAGETQYF. CDR3 in DNA: TGCAGTGCTGGTGAGACCCAGTACTTC. The rearrangement uses TRBV20-1 and TRBJ2-5; D is uncertain. The germline gives CDR1 DFQATT, CDR2 SNEGSKA (reference sequence). Trimming stripped 5 bases from V and 5 bases from J, with 3 bases between. The CDR3 contains 9 residues.

Here the CDR3 reads CASSLGTGGPFFGNTIYF. The CDR3 coding sequence is TGTGCCAGCAGCTTAGGGACAGGGGGGCCGTTTTTTGGAAACACCATATATTTT. This sequence joins TRBV11-2 and TRBJ1-3, with TRBD1 matching over 10 bases. Per the germline V gene, CDR1 is SGHAT and CDR2 is FQNNGV. The CDR3 extends over 18 amino acids. V was pared by 1 base and J by 3 bases, with 9 bases of the junction left unmatched.

The table lists this clonotype with a few counts. This chain connects TRBV19 to TRBJ2-1; D may match TRBD1 or TRBD2 (5 bases each). The length of the CDR3 is 15 residues. V gave up 7 bases and J gave up 5 bases, with 18 bases separating them. Germline V gene sequence: CDR1 LNHDA, CDR2 SQIVND (reference sequence). Here the CDR3 reads CASTPRDRQNNEQFF. The CDR3 bases are TGTGCCAGTACCCCCCGGGACCGCCAGAACAATGAGCAGTTCTTC.

This clonotype has ten or more counts. Here the CDR3 DNA reads TGCAGTGCTAGAGAACAGGAGGAACATTCACCCCTCCACTTT. It specifies CSAREQEEHSPLHF. The rearrangement links TRBV20-1 to TRBJ1-6; D possibly corresponds to TRBD1 (5 bases). Between the trimmed V and J ends, which lost 0 bases and 8 bases, there was a span of 11 bases. The V gene's germline CDR1 is DFQATT and CDR2 SNEGSKA (reference sequence). The CDR3 extends over 14 amino acids.

The genes are TRBV2 and TRBJ2-2; 7 bases map to TRBD1. The CDR3 runs 17 residues. The germline gives CDR1 SNHLY, CDR2 FYNNEI. V was pared by 7 bases and J by 3 bases, with 14 bases of the junction left unmatched. CDR3 bases: TGTGCCAGCACTCCGGACAGGATGGGCACTCACACCGGGGAGCTGTTTTTT. Amino acid sequence: CASTPDRMGTHTGELFF.

This chain links TRBV30 with TRBJ2-7; D possibly corresponds to TRBD2 (7 bases). CDR3 size: 10 residues. V lost 8 bases and J 11 bases, leaving 16 bases between the germline ends. Germline V gene sequence: CDR1 GTSNPN, CDR2 SVGIG (reference sequence). The CDR3 spells CARGAGAKYF. The CDR3 region has the DNA TGTGCCCGGGGGGCGGGGGCCAAGTACTTC.

The V and J genes are TRBV9 and TRBJ2-3; TRBD2 aligns across 9 bases. V lost 0 bases to trimming and J lost 6 bases; unmatched junction nucleotides: 8. Germline values: CDR1 SGDLS, CDR2 YYNGEE. This CDR3 has 16 residues. The CDR3 here is CASSVGASGVGDTQYF. DNA for the CDR3: TGTGCCAGCAGCGTAGGGGCTAGCGGGGTTGGGGATACGCAGTATTTT.

The chain couples TRBV6-2 or TRBV6-3 to TRBJ2-3; possibly TRBD2 for D (5 bases). Germline V gene sequence: CDR1 MNHEY, CDR2 SVGEGT. Trimming cost V 0 bases and J 3 bases, with 16 bases left between them. The CDR3 is 17 amino acids. CDR3 DNA: TGTGCCAGCAGTTACTCGAAGCTAGCTATCGCAACAGATACGCAGTATTTT. Encoded protein: CASSYSKLAIATDTQYF.